These T cell receptor beta chains were read from a single sample in a study of cytomegalovirus exposure and HLA in healthy donors. Libraries were prepared by immunoSEQ multiplex PCR; TCRdb keeps only in-frame clonotypes and omits some of them. The table includes roughly 160,000 clones, approximately 81% detected once. Material for sequencing was PBMCs. These receptor sequences come from a young man in good health and CMV-seropositive. Both conserved end residues are part of each CDR3. A D gene is named only where the DNA matches it firmly. Expanded clones get a size class; other rows say once, few or many, or leave the size out.

v_call: TRBV7-9; d_call: .; clone_size: few; j_call: TRBJ2-6; cdr3_aa: CASSLIAVNVLTF; cdr3_nt: TGTGCCAGCAGCTTAATCGCGGTAAACGTCCTGACTTTC
v_call: TRBV9; d_call: .; clone_size: .; j_call: TRBJ2-2; cdr3_aa: CASSGWGVAGELFF; cdr3_nt: TGTGCCAGCAGCGGGTGGGGGGTTGCCGGGGAGCTGTTTTTT
v_call: TRBV30; d_call: .; clone_size: .; j_call: TRBJ2-7; cdr3_aa: CAWSRRGSYEQYF; cdr3_nt: TGTGCCTGGAGTAGGCGGGGCTCCTACGAGCAGTACTTC
v_call: TRBV7-9; d_call: TRBD2; clone_size: .; j_call: TRBJ2-1; cdr3_aa: CASSLYGGRSFEQFF; cdr3_nt: TGTGCCAGCAGCTTATATGGCGGGAGATCATTTGAGCAGTTCTTC
v_call: TRBV6-5; d_call: .; clone_size: .; j_call: TRBJ2-2; cdr3_aa: CASSYSRLVTTGELFF; cdr3_nt: TGTGCCAGCAGTTACTCTCGACTAGTCACCACCGGGGAGCTGTTTTTT
v_call: TRBV30; d_call: TRBD1; clone_size: .; j_call: TRBJ1-1; cdr3_aa: CARQGTGGANTEAFF; cdr3_nt: TGTGCCCGCCAGGGGACAGGGGGCGCGAACACTGAAGCTTTCTTT
v_call: TRBV2; d_call: .; clone_size: .; j_call: TRBJ1-1; cdr3_aa: CASSATRVLGNTEAFF; cdr3_nt: TGTGCCAGCAGCGCAACCAGGGTTTTGGGGAACACTGAAGCTTTCTTT
v_call: TRBV7-6; d_call: TRBD2; clone_size: once; j_call: TRBJ2-1; cdr3_aa: CASSLSYIRGGPHTEQFF; cdr3_nt: TGTGCCAGCAGCTTATCTTATATAAGGGGAGGGCCTCACACTGAGCAGTTCTTC
v_call: TRBV7-9; d_call: .; clone_size: .; j_call: TRBJ1-1; cdr3_aa: CASSSGGRMNTEAFF; cdr3_nt: TGTGCCAGCAGCTCGGGTGGGAGGATGAACACTGAAGCTTTCTTT
v_call: TRBV4-1; d_call: TRBD1; clone_size: .; j_call: TRBJ2-2; cdr3_aa: CASSRQGNTGELFF; cdr3_nt: TGCGCCAGCAGCCGACAGGGTAACACCGGGGAGCTGTTTTTT
v_call: TRBV4-1; d_call: TRBD1; clone_size: .; j_call: TRBJ1-3; cdr3_aa: CASSQEPTGGRNTIYF; cdr3_nt: TGCGCCAGCAGCCAAGAACCAACAGGGGGTAGAAACACCATATATTTT
v_call: TRBV10-3; d_call: .; clone_size: .; j_call: TRBJ1-5; cdr3_aa: CAISEGVGSNQPRHF; cdr3_nt: TGTGCCATCAGTGAGGGGGTAGGGAGCAATCAGCCCCGGCATTTT
v_call: TRBV21-1; d_call: .; clone_size: .; j_call: TRBJ1-3; cdr3_aa: CASSKTSGTGYLSGNTIYF; cdr3_nt: TGTGCCAGCAGCAAAACCTCCGGGACAGGGTATCTCTCTGGAAACACCATATATTTT
v_call: TRBV5-4; d_call: .; clone_size: .; j_call: TRBJ2-3; cdr3_aa: CASSLTPGQDTDTQYF; cdr3_nt: TGTGCCAGCAGCTTGACGCCGGGACAAGACACAGATACGCAGTATTTT
v_call: TRBV29-1; d_call: .; clone_size: .; j_call: TRBJ2-5; cdr3_aa: CSVLSGAETQYF; cdr3_nt: TGCAGCGTTCTTTCAGGGGCAGAGACCCAGTACTTC
v_call: TRBV14; d_call: .; clone_size: .; j_call: TRBJ1-5; cdr3_aa: CASSQVPRDLPNQPQHF; cdr3_nt: TGTGCCAGCAGCCAAGTGCCGCGGGACCTCCCCAACCAGCCCCAGCATTTT
v_call: TRBV4-3; d_call: .; clone_size: .; j_call: TRBJ1-1; cdr3_aa: CASSQGGMGNTEAFF; cdr3_nt: TGCGCCAGCAGCCAAGGAGGGATGGGGAACACTGAAGCTTTCTTT
v_call: TRBV11-3; d_call: TRBD2; clone_size: .; j_call: TRBJ2-2; cdr3_aa: CASSAGLADTGELFF; cdr3_nt: TGTGCCAGCAGCGCCGGACTAGCGGACACCGGGGAGCTGTTTTTT
v_call: TRBV4-3; d_call: .; clone_size: .; j_call: TRBJ1-1; cdr3_aa: CASSQLGREMDTEAFF; cdr3_nt: TGCGCCAGCAGCCAATTGGGGAGGGAGATGGACACTGAAGCTTTCTTT
v_call: TRBV19; d_call: .; clone_size: .; j_call: TRBJ1-1; cdr3_aa: CASSPQMNTEAFF; cdr3_nt: TGTGCCAGTAGTCCTCAGATGAACACTGAAGCTTTCTTT
v_call: TRBV6-1; d_call: TRBD2; clone_size: .; j_call: TRBJ2-7; cdr3_aa: CASSAASGAYEQYF; cdr3_nt: TGTGCCAGCAGTGCGGCTAGCGGAGCTTACGAGCAGTACTTC
v_call: TRBV19; d_call: TRBD2; clone_size: .; j_call: TRBJ2-3; cdr3_aa: CASSRGAGGPGDTQYF; cdr3_nt: TGTGCCAGTAGTAGGGGAGCGGGAGGGCCTGGAGATACGCAGTATTTT
v_call: TRBV6-4; d_call: TRBD2; clone_size: .; j_call: TRBJ2-7; cdr3_aa: CASSDQISSGLIYEQYF; cdr3_nt: TGTGCCAGCAGTGACCAAATATCTAGCGGACTAATCTACGAGCAGTACTTC
v_call: TRBV18; d_call: TRBD1; clone_size: .; j_call: TRBJ1-1; cdr3_aa: CASSPKPDREAFF; cdr3_nt: TGTGCCAGCTCACCAAAGCCGGACAGGGAAGCTTTCTTT
v_call: TRBV9; d_call: TRBD2; clone_size: .; j_call: TRBJ2-1; cdr3_aa: CASSRSGSGSYNEQFF; cdr3_nt: TGTGCCAGCAGTCGTAGCGGGAGTGGGTCCTACAATGAGCAGTTCTTC
v_call: TRBV4-3; d_call: TRBD1; clone_size: .; j_call: TRBJ1-4; cdr3_aa: CASSQDRTGGVEKLFF; cdr3_nt: TGCGCCAGCAGCCAAGATAGGACAGGGGGCGTTGAAAAACTGTTTTTT
v_call: TRBV5-4; d_call: TRBD1; clone_size: .; j_call: TRBJ2-7; cdr3_aa: CASSLAEGAALWEQYF; cdr3_nt: TGTGCCAGCAGCTTGGCCGAGGGGGCAGCCCTCTGGGAGCAGTACTTC
v_call: TRBV7-9; d_call: TRBD2; clone_size: .; j_call: TRBJ2-3; cdr3_aa: CSSSSRLAGVIGTDTQYF; cdr3_nt: TGTTCCAGCAGCTCGCGACTAGCGGGAGTGATCGGGACAGATACGCAGTATTTT
v_call: TRBV6-5; d_call: TRBD1; clone_size: .; j_call: TRBJ1-1; cdr3_aa: CASRFQTGVTEAFF; cdr3_nt: TGTGCCAGCAGATTTCAGACAGGGGTCACTGAAGCTTTCTTT
v_call: TRBV15; d_call: .; clone_size: .; j_call: TRBJ1-1; cdr3_aa: CATSRDAWGRAEAFF; cdr3_nt: TGTGCCACCAGCAGAGATGCGTGGGGCAGGGCTGAAGCTTTCTTT
v_call: TRBV6-5; d_call: .; clone_size: .; j_call: TRBJ2-1; cdr3_aa: CASSSRGGLINEQFF; cdr3_nt: TGTGCCAGCAGTTCCCGTGGAGGTCTAATAAATGAGCAGTTCTTC
v_call: TRBV6-4; d_call: .; clone_size: .; j_call: TRBJ1-1; cdr3_aa: CASSPGRENTEAFF; cdr3_nt: TGTGCCAGCAGTCCCGGACGGGAGAACACTGAAGCTTTCTTT
v_call: TRBV7-2; d_call: TRBD2; clone_size: .; j_call: TRBJ2-3; cdr3_aa: CASSPVLAGSTDTQYF; cdr3_nt: TGTGCCAGCAGCCCCGTGCTAGCGGGAAGCACAGATACGCAGTATTTT
v_call: TRBV6-5; d_call: TRBD1; clone_size: .; j_call: TRBJ1-1; cdr3_aa: CASSTRTGGTEAFF; cdr3_nt: TGTGCCAGCAGTACCAGGACAGGGGGCACTGAAGCTTTCTTT
v_call: TRBV9; d_call: .; clone_size: .; j_call: TRBJ2-3; cdr3_aa: CASSVGGGPRTDTQYF; cdr3_nt: TGTGCCAGCAGCGTTGGGGGGGGCCCCCGCACAGATACGCAGTATTTT
v_call: TRBV2; d_call: .; clone_size: few; j_call: TRBJ1-4; cdr3_aa: CASSEVWGGGEKLFF; cdr3_nt: TGTGCCAGCAGTGAAGTGTGGGGGGGCGGTGAAAAACTGTTTTTT
v_call: TRBV7-9; d_call: TRBD2; clone_size: .; j_call: TRBJ2-1; cdr3_aa: CASSFGLAGSLGKQFF; cdr3_nt: TGTGCCAGCAGCTTTGGACTAGCGGGTTCCCTAGGGAAGCAGTTCTTC
v_call: TRBV6-5; d_call: .; clone_size: once; j_call: TRBJ1-1; cdr3_aa: CASTKEEGSQAFF; cdr3_nt: TGTGCCAGCACCAAAGAGGAAGGATCGCAAGCTTTCTTT
v_call: TRBV9; d_call: .; clone_size: .; j_call: TRBJ2-1; cdr3_aa: CASSVDTSGSYNEQFF; cdr3_nt: TGTGCCAGCAGCGTAGACACTTCAGGGTCCTACAATGAGCAGTTCTTC
v_call: TRBV20-1; d_call: .; clone_size: .; j_call: TRBJ1-2; cdr3_aa: CSANGGYTF; cdr3_nt: TGCAGTGCTAACGGGGGCTACACCTTC
v_call: TRBV5-1; d_call: TRBD2; clone_size: .; j_call: TRBJ2-1; cdr3_aa: CASSSDPTSGTDEQFF; cdr3_nt: TGCGCCAGCAGCTCAGATCCGACTAGCGGGACTGATGAGCAGTTCTTC
v_call: TRBV6-1; d_call: TRBD1; clone_size: .; j_call: TRBJ2-3; cdr3_aa: CASKGQGAADTQYF; cdr3_nt: TGTGCCAGCAAGGGACAGGGGGCCGCAGATACGCAGTATTTT
v_call: TRBV7-9; d_call: TRBD1; clone_size: .; j_call: TRBJ2-1; cdr3_aa: CSSSSQGAYNEQFF; cdr3_nt: TGTTCCAGCTCATCACAGGGGGCTTACAATGAGCAGTTCTTC
v_call: TRBV5-1; d_call: TRBD1; clone_size: .; j_call: TRBJ1-1; cdr3_aa: CASSLSTGGGTEAFF; cdr3_nt: TGCGCCAGCAGCTTGTCGACAGGGGGCGGGACTGAAGCTTTCTTT
v_call: TRBV4-2; d_call: .; clone_size: .; j_call: TRBJ2-5; cdr3_aa: CASSQGDGGREAQYF; cdr3_nt: TGTGCCAGCAGCCAAGGTGACGGGGGTCGAGAGGCCCAGTACTTC
v_call: TRBV7-9; d_call: .; clone_size: .; j_call: TRBJ1-2; cdr3_aa: CSSSLAPSGGYTF; cdr3_nt: TGTTCCAGCAGCTTAGCTCCCAGTGGTGGCTACACCTTC
v_call: TRBV19; d_call: .; clone_size: .; j_call: TRBJ2-3; cdr3_aa: CASSLLAETTDTQYF; cdr3_nt: TGTGCCAGTAGTTTATTAGCGGAGACGACAGATACGCAGTATTTT
v_call: TRBV7-7; d_call: .; clone_size: once; j_call: TRBJ2-3; cdr3_aa: CASSLDKSGTQYF; cdr3_nt: TGTGCTAGCAGCTTAGATAAGTCGGGGACGCAGTATTTT